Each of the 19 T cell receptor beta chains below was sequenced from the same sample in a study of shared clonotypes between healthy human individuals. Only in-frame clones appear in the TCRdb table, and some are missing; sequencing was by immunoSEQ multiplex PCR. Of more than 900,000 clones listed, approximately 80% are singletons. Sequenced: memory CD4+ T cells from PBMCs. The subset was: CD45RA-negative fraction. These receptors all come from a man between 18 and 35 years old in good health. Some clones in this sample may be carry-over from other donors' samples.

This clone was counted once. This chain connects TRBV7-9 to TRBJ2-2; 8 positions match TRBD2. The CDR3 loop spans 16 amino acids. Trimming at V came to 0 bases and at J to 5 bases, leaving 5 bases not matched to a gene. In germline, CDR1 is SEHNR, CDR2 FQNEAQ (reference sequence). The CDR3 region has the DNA TGTGCCAGCAGCTTAGCGGGGACTAGAAAAACCGGGGAGCTGTTTTTT. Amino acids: CASSLAGTRKTGELFF.

The CDR3 protein is CASRDPIASYEQYF. DNA for the CDR3: TGCGCCAGCCGTGACCCTATAGCGTCCTACGAGCAGTACTTC. This chain uses TRBV4-1 with TRBJ2-7; maybe TRBD2 (5 bases). V gave up 8 bases and J gave up 1 base, with 15 bases separating them. The germline V gene encodes CDR1 MGHRA and CDR2 YSYEKL. This CDR3 has 14 residues.

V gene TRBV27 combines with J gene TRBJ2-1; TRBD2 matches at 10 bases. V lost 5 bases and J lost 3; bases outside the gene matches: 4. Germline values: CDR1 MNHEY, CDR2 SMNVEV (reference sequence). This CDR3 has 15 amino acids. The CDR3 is CASSPTSGNYNEQFF. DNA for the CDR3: TGTGCCAGCAGTCCTACTAGCGGGAACTACAATGAGCAGTTCTTC.

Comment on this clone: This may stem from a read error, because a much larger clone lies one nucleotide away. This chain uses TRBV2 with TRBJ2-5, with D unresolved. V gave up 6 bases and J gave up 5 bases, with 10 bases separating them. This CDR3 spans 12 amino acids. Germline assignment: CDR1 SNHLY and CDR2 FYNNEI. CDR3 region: CASSLGRETQYF. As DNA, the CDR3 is TGTGCCAGCAGCTTGGGTCGGGAGACCCAGTACTTC.

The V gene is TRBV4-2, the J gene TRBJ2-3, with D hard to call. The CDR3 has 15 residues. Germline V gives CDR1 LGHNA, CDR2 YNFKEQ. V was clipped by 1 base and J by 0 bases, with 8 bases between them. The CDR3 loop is CASSQVTHSTDTQYF. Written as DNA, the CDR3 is TGTGCCAGCAGCCAAGTAACCCACAGCACAGATACGCAGTATTTT.

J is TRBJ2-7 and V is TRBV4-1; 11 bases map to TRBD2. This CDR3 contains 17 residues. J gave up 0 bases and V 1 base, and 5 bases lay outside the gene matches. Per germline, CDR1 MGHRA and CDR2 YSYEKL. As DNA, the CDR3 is TGCGCCAGCAGCCAAGCGACGGGACTAGCGGCCTCCTACGAGCAGTACTTC. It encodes CASSQATGLAASYEQYF.

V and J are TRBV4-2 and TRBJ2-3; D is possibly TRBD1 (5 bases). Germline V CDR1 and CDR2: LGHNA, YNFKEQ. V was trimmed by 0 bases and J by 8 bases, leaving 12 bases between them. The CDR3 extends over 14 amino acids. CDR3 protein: CASSQEGVKGTQYF. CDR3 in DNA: TGTGCCAGCAGCCAAGAAGGGGTTAAGGGTACGCAGTATTTT.

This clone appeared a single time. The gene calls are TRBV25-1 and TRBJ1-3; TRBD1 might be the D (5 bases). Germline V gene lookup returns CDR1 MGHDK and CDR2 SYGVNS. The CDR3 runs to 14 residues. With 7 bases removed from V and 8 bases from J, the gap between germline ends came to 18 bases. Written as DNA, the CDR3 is TGTGCCAGCACCTCCAGGGTTGTCGGGGACACCATATATTTT. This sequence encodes CASTSRVVGDTIYF.

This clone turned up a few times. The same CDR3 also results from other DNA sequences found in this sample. The CDR3 bases are TGTGCCAGCTCCCGGGACTTCCAAGAGACCCAGTACTTC. Translation gives CASSRDFQETQYF. The chain recombines TRBV6-1 with TRBJ2-5, with D perhaps matching TRBD2 (6 bases). Germline-derived CDR1 and CDR2 are MNHNS and SASEGT. This CDR3 is built from 13 residues. Trimming cost V 8 bases and J 1 base, with 11 bases left between them.

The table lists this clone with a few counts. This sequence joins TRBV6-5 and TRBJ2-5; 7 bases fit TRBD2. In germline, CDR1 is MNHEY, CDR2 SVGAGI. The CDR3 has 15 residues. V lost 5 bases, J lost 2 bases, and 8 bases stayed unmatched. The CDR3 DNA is TGTGCCAGCAGTGGGTACCGGGAGGCGCAAGAGACCCAGTACTTC. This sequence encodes CASSGYREAQETQYF.

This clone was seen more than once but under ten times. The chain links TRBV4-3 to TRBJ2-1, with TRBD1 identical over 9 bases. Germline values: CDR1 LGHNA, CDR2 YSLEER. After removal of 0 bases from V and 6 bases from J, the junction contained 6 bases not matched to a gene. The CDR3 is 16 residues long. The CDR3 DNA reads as TGCGCCAGCAGCCAAGAAACTGGGACAGGGCGCAATGAGCAGTTCTTC. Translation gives CASSQETGTGRNEQFF.

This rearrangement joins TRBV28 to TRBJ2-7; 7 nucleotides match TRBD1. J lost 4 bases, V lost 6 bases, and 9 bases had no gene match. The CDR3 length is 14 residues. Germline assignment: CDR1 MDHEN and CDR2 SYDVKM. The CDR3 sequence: CASSPSGQIYEQYF. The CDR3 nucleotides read TGTGCCAGCAGCCCCTCGGGACAGATTTACGAGCAGTACTTC.

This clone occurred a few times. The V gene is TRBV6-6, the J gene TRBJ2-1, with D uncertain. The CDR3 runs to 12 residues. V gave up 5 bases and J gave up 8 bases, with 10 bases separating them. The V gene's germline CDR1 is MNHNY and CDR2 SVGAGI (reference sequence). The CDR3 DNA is TGTGCCAGCAGTACCCGCCGTGATGAGCAGTTCTTC. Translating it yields CASSTRRDEQFF.

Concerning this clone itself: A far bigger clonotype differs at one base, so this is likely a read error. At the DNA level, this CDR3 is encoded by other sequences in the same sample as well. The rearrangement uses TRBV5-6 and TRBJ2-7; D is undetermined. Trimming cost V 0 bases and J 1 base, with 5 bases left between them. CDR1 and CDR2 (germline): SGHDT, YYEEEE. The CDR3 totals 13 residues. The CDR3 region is CASSLDRSYEQYF. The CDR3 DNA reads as TGTGCCAGCAGCTTGGACAGATCCTACGAGCAGTACTTC.

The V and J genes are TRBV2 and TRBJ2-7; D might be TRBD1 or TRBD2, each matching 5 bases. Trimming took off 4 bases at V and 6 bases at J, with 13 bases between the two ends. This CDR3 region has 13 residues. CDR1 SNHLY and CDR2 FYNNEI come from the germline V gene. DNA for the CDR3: TGTGCCAGCAGTGGAAGAGAGGGGAGCGAGCAGTACTTC. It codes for CASSGREGSEQYF.

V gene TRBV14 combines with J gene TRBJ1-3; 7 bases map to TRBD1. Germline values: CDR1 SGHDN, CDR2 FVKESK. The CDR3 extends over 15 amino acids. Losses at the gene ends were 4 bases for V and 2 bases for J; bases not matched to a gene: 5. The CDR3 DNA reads TGTGCCAGCAGCCGACAAGACAGGGCTGGAAACACCATATATTTT. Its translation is CASSRQDRAGNTIYF.

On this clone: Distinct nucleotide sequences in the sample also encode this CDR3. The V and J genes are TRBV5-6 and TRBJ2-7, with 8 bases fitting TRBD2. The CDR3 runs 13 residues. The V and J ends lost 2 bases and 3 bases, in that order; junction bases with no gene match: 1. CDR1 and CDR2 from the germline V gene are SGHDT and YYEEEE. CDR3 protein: CASSLRGGYEQYF. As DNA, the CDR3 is TGTGCCAGCAGCTTACGGGGGGGCTACGAGCAGTACTTC.

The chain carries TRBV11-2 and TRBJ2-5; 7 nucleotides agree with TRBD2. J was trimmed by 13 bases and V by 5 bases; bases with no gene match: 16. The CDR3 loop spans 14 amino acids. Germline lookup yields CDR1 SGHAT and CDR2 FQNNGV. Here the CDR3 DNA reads TGTGCCAGCAGCCCTCTCTCTAGCGGTGGATTGAGGTACTTC. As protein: CASSPLSSGGLRYF. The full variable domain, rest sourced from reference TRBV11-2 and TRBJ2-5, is EAGVAQSPRYKIIEKRQSVAFWCNPISGHATLYWYQQILGQGPKLLIQFQNNGVVDDSQLPKDRFSAERLKGVDSTLKIQPAKLEDSAVYLCASSPLSSGGLRYFGPGTRLLVL.

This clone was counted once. DNA for the CDR3: TGTGCCAGCTCAAGGGGGCGAAATGGAGAGACCCAGTACTTC. Amino acid sequence: CASSRGRNGETQYF. The V and J genes are TRBV18 and TRBJ2-5, with 7 bases aligning to TRBD1. V dropped 5 bases and J dropped 4; count of bases not matched to a gene: 7. There are 14 residues in the CDR3. The germline gives CDR1 KGHSH, CDR2 LQKENI.